What follows are 24 T cell receptor beta chains derived from one specimen sequenced in a study of cytomegalovirus exposure and HLA in healthy donors. PCR was performed using 60 Vbeta and 13 Jbeta primers. The protocol was immunoSEQ multiplex PCR, while the TCRdb copy is restricted to in-frame clones and leaves out a portion. The sample lists around 200,000 clones; around 83% were seen once. Sample: PBMCs. All receptors derive from a girl aged 5-17 years in good health and CMV-seronegative.

This chain joins TRBV9 and TRBJ1-1; D not certain. The CDR3 has 15 amino acids. Between the trimmed V and J ends, which lost 0 bases and 11 bases, there was a span of 20 bases. Germline V lookup: CDR1 SGDLS, CDR2 YYNGEE. The chain's CDR3 is CASSVDGSSRSEAFF. CDR3 in DNA: TGTGCCAGCAGCGTAGATGGGTCGAGCAGGTCCGAGGCTTTCTTT.

A remark on this clone: Additional DNA sequences in this sample encode the identical CDR3. CDR3 in DNA: TGTGCCAGCTCACGGGGACAGAACACTGAAGCTTTCTTT. This translates into CASSRGQNTEAFF. This chain uses TRBV18 with TRBJ1-1, with D possibly TRBD1 on 6 matching bases. This CDR3 contains 13 residues. V lost 4 bases and J 1 base, leaving 7 bases between the germline ends. Germline V gene sequence: CDR1 KGHSH, CDR2 LQKENI.

The chain couples TRBV28 to TRBJ1-3, with D unresolved. V was shortened by 8 bases and J by 7 bases, with 6 bases between the two germline ends. CDR1 and CDR2 from the germline V gene are MDHEN and SYDVKM. The CDR3 contains 10 residues. This CDR3 reads CASLGNTIYF. The CDR3 DNA follows: TGTGCCAGCCTCGGGAACACCATATATTTT.

This clone was seen only once. This chain joins TRBV2 and TRBJ2-3, with 11 bases fitting TRBD2. This CDR3 has 15 amino acids. The junction had 7 bases not matched to a gene; V was cut back by 6 bases and J by 5 bases. CDR1 is SNHLY, CDR2 FYNNEI, per germline. CDR3 in amino acids: CASRASGGRGDTQYF. CDR3 coding DNA: TGTGCCAGCAGGGCTAGCGGGGGGCGAGGAGATACGCAGTATTTT.

The genes are TRBV9 and TRBJ2-2; TRBD1 might be the D (6 bases). The V and J ends lost 3 bases and 0 bases respectively, with 9 bases between them. Germline CDR1 is SGDLS and CDR2 is YYNGEE. There are 15 residues in the CDR3. The CDR3 region has the DNA TGTGCCAGCAGCGGGGGGCAGACGAACACCGGGGAGCTGTTTTTT. Translation gives CASSGGQTNTGELFF.

V and J are TRBV5-6 and TRBJ2-2; TRBD2 matches at 14 bases. This CDR3 is 16 amino acids long. CDR1 is SGHDT, CDR2 YYEEEE, per germline. With V trimmed by 2 bases and J by 7 bases, 4 bases remained unmatched. The CDR3 DNA sequence: TGTGCCAGCAGCTTTGGGACTAGCGGGAGAATCGGGGAGCTGTTTTTT. Amino acids: CASSFGTSGRIGELFF.

The J gene is TRBJ2-1, the V gene TRBV5-7; 7 nucleotides agree with TRBD2. TRBV5-7 is reported as an ORF; its role is uncertain. V was pared by 4 bases and J by 3 bases, with 10 bases of the junction left unmatched. The CDR3 is 16 residues long. The CDR3 spells CASSNGGGPVYNEQFF. The CDR3 DNA reads as TGTGCCAGCAGCAATGGCGGGGGACCCGTCTACAATGAGCAGTTCTTC.

This clone was seen a handful of times. The chain links TRBV2 to TRBJ2-2, with 9 positions matching TRBD1. Losses at the gene ends were 5 bases for V and 4 bases for J; bases not matched to a gene: 5. CDR1 and CDR2 from the germline V gene are SNHLY and FYNNEI. CDR3 length equals 15 residues. CDR3 residues: CASSSGQGSTGELFF. DNA of the CDR3: TGTGCCAGCAGTTCCGGACAGGGGTCCACCGGGGAGCTGTTTTTT.

The chain joins TRBV15 to TRBJ2-2; 9 nucleotides match TRBD2. Germline V gene data show CDR1 as LNHNV and CDR2 as YYDKDF (reference sequence). CDR3 length equals 17 residues. The J segment lost 4 bases and the V segment lost 1 base, leaving 7 bases of the junction unmatched. The CDR3 bases are TGTGCCACCAGCAGAGGTGGCGGGAGGGCCCTCACCGGGGAGCTGTTTTTT. Protein sequence: CATSRGGGRALTGELFF.

The CDR3 is CASSPRGTRGRNNEQFF. The DNA for the CDR3 is TGTGCCAGCAGCCCTAGGGGGACCAGGGGGAGAAACAATGAGCAGTTCTTC. V gene TRBV7-3 combines with J gene TRBJ2-1; 7 nucleotides line up with TRBD1. The trim removed 5 bases at V and 5 bases at J, leaving 15 bases unmatched. Germline V gene data show CDR1 as SGHTA and CDR2 as FQGTGA. This CDR3 has 17 residues.

The J gene is TRBJ2-1, the V gene TRBV7-2; perhaps TRBD1 as D (6 bases). This CDR3 spans 15 amino acids. V was trimmed by 3 bases and J by 3 bases, leaving 12 bases between them. Germline lookup yields CDR1 SGHTA and CDR2 FQGNSA. The chain's CDR3 is CASSFRQGIYNEQFF. The CDR3 DNA follows: TGTGCCAGCAGCTTCAGGCAGGGGATCTACAATGAGCAGTTCTTC.

The chain links TRBV15 to TRBJ2-1; 9 nucleotides agree with TRBD1. With 2 bases clipped from V and 8 bases from J, the junction kept 7 bases outside the gene matches. From germline, CDR1 is LNHNV and CDR2 YYDKDF (reference sequence). This CDR3 comprises 15 residues. The CDR3 DNA sequence: TGTGCCACCAGCAGAAACAGGGGGCCAAGCGATGAGCAGTTCTTC. Protein product: CATSRNRGPSDEQFF.

The chain joins TRBV6-1 to TRBJ2-2, with 7 bases lining up with TRBD2. The junction had 9 bases not matched to a gene; V was cut back by 10 bases and J by 1 base. The V gene's germline CDR1 is MNHNS and CDR2 SASEGT. This CDR3 has 15 residues. The CDR3 region has the DNA TGTGCCACCGACCCCACTAGCGAGAACACCGGGGAGCTGTTTTTT. Encoded protein: CATDPTSENTGELFF.

The J gene is TRBJ1-2, the V gene TRBV28, with TRBD1 identical over 8 bases. CDR1 and CDR2 from the germline V gene are MDHEN and SYDVKM. The CDR3 runs to 15 residues. Germline trimming cut 5 bases from V and 8 bases from J; bases unmatched to any gene: 13. The CDR3 sequence is CASSPSTGGRKGYTF. The CDR3 region has the DNA TGTGCCAGCAGTCCATCTACAGGGGGGAGAAAGGGCTACACCTTC.

The J gene is TRBJ1-1, the V gene TRBV9; D possibly corresponds to TRBD1 (5 bases). This CDR3 is 14 amino acids long. Per the germline V gene, CDR1 is SGDLS and CDR2 is YYNGEE. V shed 0 bases and J shed 3 bases, with 9 bases lying between them. DNA of the CDR3: TGTGCCAGCAGCGTAGTCTTGGGGCACACTGAAGCTTTCTTT. This encodes CASSVVLGHTEAFF.

This rearrangement joins TRBV6-1 to TRBJ2-4, with TRBD1 matching over 10 bases. The length of the CDR3 is 17 residues. Germline lookup yields CDR1 MNHNS and CDR2 SASEGT. The V segment lost 4 bases and the J segment 0 bases; nucleotides outside the gene matches: 6. For the CDR3, the DNA is TGTGCCAGCAGTGTAACCGGGACAGGGGCAGCCAAAAACATTCAGTACTTC. This translates into CASSVTGTGAAKNIQYF.

The V call is TRBV27, the J call TRBJ1-5, with D tentatively TRBD1 (6 bases). The CDR3 is 13 amino acids. Germline values: CDR1 MNHEY, CDR2 SMNVEV (reference sequence). The ends were cut back, 6 bases at V and 3 bases at J, with 9 bases in the middle. The CDR3 is CASSWTVNQPQHF. For the CDR3, the DNA is TGTGCCAGCAGCTGGACAGTCAATCAGCCCCAGCATTTT.

This chain links TRBV19 with TRBJ2-2, with 8 bases matching TRBD2. The germline CDR1 and CDR2 sequences are LNHDA and SQIVND (reference sequence). This CDR3 region has 15 residues. V dropped 5 bases and J dropped 4; count of bases not matched to a gene: 6. The CDR3 nucleotides are TGTGCCAGTAGTGTCGGGGGGGCCGGCACCGGGGAGCTGTTTTTT. Residues: CASSVGGAGTGELFF.

V and J are TRBV11-2 and TRBJ1-3, with a weak D call TRBD1 (5 bases). The V gene lost 2 bases and the J gene lost 8 bases, with 13 bases spanning the gap. The V gene's germline CDR1 is SGHAT and CDR2 FQNNGV. The CDR3 runs 14 residues. The CDR3 reads CASSLRWGGDTIYF. The CDR3 DNA sequence: TGTGCCAGCAGCTTACGTTGGGGGGGGGACACCATATATTTT.

The chain has TRBV28 and TRBJ1-3; D remains ambiguous. Germline lookup yields CDR1 MDHEN and CDR2 SYDVKM. This CDR3 contains 13 residues. Trimming left V 2 bases short and J 14 bases short, with 16 bases between. In DNA, the CDR3 is TGTGCCAGCAGTTTAAGGCGGGAGGGAGAGTTATATTTT. Translated: CASSLRREGELYF.

This sequence joins TRBV5-1 and TRBJ2-5; TRBD2 agrees at 10 bases. CDR1 is SGHRS, CDR2 YFSETQ, per germline. The trim removed 3 bases at V and 4 bases at J, leaving 6 bases unmatched. The CDR3 runs to 15 residues. The CDR3 coding sequence is TGCGCCAGCAGCTCCCCTAGCGGGAGTGGAGAGACCCAGTACTTC. Protein: CASSSPSGSGETQYF.

The chain is built from TRBV25-1 and TRBJ2-4, with D tentatively TRBD2 (5 bases). The CDR3 contains 12 residues. Trimming left V 3 bases short and J 10 bases short, with 10 bases between. Germline CDR1 and CDR2: MGHDK and SYGVNS. CDR3 region: CASSDPRRIQYF. Written as DNA, the CDR3 is TGTGCCAGCAGTGACCCCAGGAGGATTCAGTACTTC. The variable domain in full, completed from reference TRBV25-1 and TRBJ2-4, reads EADIYQTPRYLVIGTGKKITLECSQTMGHDKMYWYQQDPGMELHLIHYSYGVNSTEKGDLSSESTVSRIRTEHFPLTLESARPSHTSQYLCASSDPRRIQYFGAGTRLSVL.

The chain is built from TRBV29-1 and TRBJ1-1; D is possibly TRBD1 (5 bases). V was shortened by 6 bases and J by 0 bases, with 20 bases between the two germline ends. The CDR3 runs 16 residues. Germline values: CDR1 SQVTM, CDR2 ANQGSEA. The CDR3 reads CSVTSIWEGMNTEAFF. In DNA form, the CDR3 reads TGCAGCGTCACAAGCATTTGGGAGGGGATGAACACTGAAGCTTTCTTT.

The chain links TRBV28 to TRBJ1-4, with D uncertain. The CDR3 is 15 residues long. Germline CDR1 reads MDHEN; CDR2 reads SYDVKM. The V end lost 7 bases, the J end lost 0 bases, and 12 bases lay between the germline ends. The CDR3 loop reads CASNSLRTTNEKLFF. CDR3 in DNA: TGTGCCAGCAACTCTTTAAGAACAACTAATGAAAAACTGTTTTTT.